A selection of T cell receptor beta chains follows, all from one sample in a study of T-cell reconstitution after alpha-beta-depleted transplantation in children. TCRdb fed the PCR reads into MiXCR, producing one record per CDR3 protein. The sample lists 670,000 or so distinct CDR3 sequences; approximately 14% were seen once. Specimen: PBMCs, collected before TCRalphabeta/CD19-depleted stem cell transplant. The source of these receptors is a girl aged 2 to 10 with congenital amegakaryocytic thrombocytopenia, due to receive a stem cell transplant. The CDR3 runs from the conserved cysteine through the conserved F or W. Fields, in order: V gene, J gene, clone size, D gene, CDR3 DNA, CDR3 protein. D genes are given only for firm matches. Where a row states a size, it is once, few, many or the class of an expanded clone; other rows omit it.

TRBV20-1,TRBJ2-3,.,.,TGCAGTGCTGCCTCTTGGCTCTCCGACACAGATACGCAGTATTTT,CSAASWLSDTDTQYF
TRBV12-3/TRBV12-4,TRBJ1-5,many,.,TGTGCCAGCAGTGCACAGGTAAATAGCAATCAGCCCCAGCATTTT,CASSAQVNSNQPQHF
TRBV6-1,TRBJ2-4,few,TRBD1,TGTGCCAGCAGAGAACAGGGGGCTAGGCCAAAAAACATTCAGTACTTC,CASREQGARPKNIQYF
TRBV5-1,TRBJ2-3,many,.,TGCGCCAGCAGCGTAGACATGCACACAGATACGCAGTATTTT,CASSVDMHTDTQYF
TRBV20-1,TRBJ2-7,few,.,TGCAGTGCCAGAGGGCCGGCTTACGAGCAGTACTTC,CSARGPAYEQYF
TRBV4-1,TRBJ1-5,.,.,TGCGCCAGCAGCCAAGATGGACGGGGCTATCAGCCCCAGCATTTT,CASSQDGRGYQPQHF
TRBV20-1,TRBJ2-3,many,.,TGCAGTGCTAGCGCCGACAGGTACTACACAGATACGCAGTATTTT,CSASADRYYTDTQYF
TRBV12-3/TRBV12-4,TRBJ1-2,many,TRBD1,TGTGCCAGCAGTTTAACCGGGACAGGGGGCCGGAGCTACACCTTC,CASSLTGTGGRSYTF
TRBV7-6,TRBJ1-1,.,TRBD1,TGTGCCAGCAGCTTGGCGACAGGGTTTAACACTGAAGCTTTCTTT,CASSLATGFNTEAFF
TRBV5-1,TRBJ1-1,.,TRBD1,TGCGCCAGCAGCCGAAACCACAGGGGGCAGACTGAAGCTTTCTTT,CASSRNHRGQTEAFF
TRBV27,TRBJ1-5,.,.,TGTGCCAGCAGTAACAGGGTAGGCAATCAGCCCCAGCATTTT,CASSNRVGNQPQHF
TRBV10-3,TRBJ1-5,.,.,TGTGCCACCAGTCGTCCTTCCAGGGGAGATAGCAATCAGCCCCAGCATTTT,CATSRPSRGDSNQPQHF
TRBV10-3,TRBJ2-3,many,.,TGTGCCATCAGTAACCGACAAGATACGCAGTATTTT,CAISNRQDTQYF
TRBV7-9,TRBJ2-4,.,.,TGTGCCAGCAGCCCCACCCGGGGAGAATTAGACATTCAGTACTTC,CASSPTRGELDIQYF
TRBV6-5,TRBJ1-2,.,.,TGTGCCAGCAGTTACTCCCCCTGGCCCACCGATGGCTACACCTTC,CASSYSPWPTDGYTF
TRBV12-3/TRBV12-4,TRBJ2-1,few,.,TGTGCCAGCAGTAACACCTACAATGAGCAGTTCTTC,CASSNTYNEQFF
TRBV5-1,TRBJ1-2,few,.,TGCGCCAGCAGCTTGGAGGGGGGCGTCTATGGCTACACCTTC,CASSLEGGVYGYTF
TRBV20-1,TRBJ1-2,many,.,TGCAGTGCTAGAGCGGCTCAGTCCTATGGCTACACCTTC,CSARAAQSYGYTF
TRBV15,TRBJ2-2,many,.,TGTGCCACCAGCAGAGAGGCGGGAAAGAGGGAGCTGTTTTTT,CATSREAGKRELFF
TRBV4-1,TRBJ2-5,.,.,TGCGCCAGCAGCCAAGAAAGTCCGGTAGCGGAGACCCAGTACTTC,CASSQESPVAETQYF
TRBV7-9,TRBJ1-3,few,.,TGTGCCAGCACTCGGGGGCCTGGAAACACCATATATTTT,CASTRGPGNTIYF
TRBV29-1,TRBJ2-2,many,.,TGCAGCGCTAGCGTGTCCGGGGAGCTGTTTTTT,CSASVSGELFF
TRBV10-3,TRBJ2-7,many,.,TGTGCCATCAGTGAGGGCAGGTTCGACTACGAGCAGTACTTC,CAISEGRFDYEQYF
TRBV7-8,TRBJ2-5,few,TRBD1,TGTGCCAGCAGCGTCCTACAGGGGGCAGCAGAGACCCAGTACTTC,CASSVLQGAAETQYF
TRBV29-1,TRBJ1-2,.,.,TGCAGCGTTGAATATGGGGCAGATGGCTACACCTTC,CSVEYGADGYTF
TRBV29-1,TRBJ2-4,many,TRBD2,TGCAGCGTTGGAGGACTAGCGGGAGCCAAAAACATTCAGTACTTC,CSVGGLAGAKNIQYF
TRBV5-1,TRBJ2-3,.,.,TGCGCCAGCAGCTTCCGTTGGAACGGACTAAACACAGATACGCAGTATTTT,CASSFRWNGLNTDTQYF